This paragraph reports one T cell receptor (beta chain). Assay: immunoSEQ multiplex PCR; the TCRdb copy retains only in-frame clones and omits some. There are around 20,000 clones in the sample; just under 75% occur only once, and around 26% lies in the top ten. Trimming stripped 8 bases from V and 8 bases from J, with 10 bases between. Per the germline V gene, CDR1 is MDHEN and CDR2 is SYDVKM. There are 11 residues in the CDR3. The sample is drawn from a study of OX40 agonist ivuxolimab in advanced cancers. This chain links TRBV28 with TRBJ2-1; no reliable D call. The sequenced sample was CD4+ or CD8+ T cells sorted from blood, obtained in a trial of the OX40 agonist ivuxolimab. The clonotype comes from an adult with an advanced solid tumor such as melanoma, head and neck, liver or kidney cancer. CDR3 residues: CASVYSHEQFF. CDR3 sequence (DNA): TGTGCCAGCGTTTACTCCCATGAGCAGTTCTTC.